This T cell receptor (beta chain) was found in a study of cytomegalovirus exposure and HLA in healthy donors. PCR employed 60 Vbeta and 13 Jbeta primers. Data came from immunoSEQ multiplex PCR; TCRdb stores just in-frame clones and leaves some out. The sample shows roughly 150,000 clones, and around 1.6% sits with its ten largest clones. For this clone: The antigen is not known.

Losses at the gene ends were 6 bases for V and 3 bases for J; bases not matched to a gene: 9. CDR1 and CDR2 from the germline V gene are MNHEY and SVGAGI. The CDR3 totals 15 residues. Study-wide results and caveats: Generally TCR sequences proved uncommon, though certain public TCRs appeared in numerous donors.

What was sequenced was PBMCs. This receptor was obtained from a woman in her 50s in good health and CMV-seronegative. The V gene is TRBV6-5, the J gene TRBJ1-1, with 8 nucleotides matching TRBD1. Here the CDR3 DNA reads TGTGCCAGCAGCTCCTGGACAGGGCTGGACACTGAAGCTTTCTTT. Translated: CASSSWTGLDTEAFF.